This entry concerns a single TCR beta chain. Antigen unknown. This same CDR3 is encoded by further DNA sequences in the sample. This sample is part of a study of shared clonotypes between healthy human individuals. Naive CD8 cells were CD45RO-negative, positively selected for CCR7, excluding terminally differentiated effector memory CD45RA+ cells. Healthy HIV-negative adults without recent acute infections or vaccinations served as donors. The CDR3 length is 14 residues. Germline V lookup: CDR1 LGHNA, CDR2 YNFKEQ. V lost 1 base and J 5 bases, leaving 10 bases between the germline ends. Study-wide results and limits: Sample collection involved blood only; tissue repertoires are likely different.

Clones were sequenced by immunoSEQ multiplex PCR, and TCRdb holds only the in-frame ones, with some missing. Of about 2.1 million clones listed, roughly 95% were seen once; the top ten hold under 2%. The source material was naive CD8+ T cells from PBMCs. The sequence derives from a man younger than 35 in good health. Some clones in this sample may be carry-over from other donors' samples. The chain is built from TRBV4-2 and TRBJ2-3; tentative D call: TRBD2 (5 bases). The CDR3 bases are TGTGCCAGCAGCCAAGGTGGAGGTGGAGATACGCAGTATTTT. This codes for CASSQGGGGDTQYF.